This TCR beta chain was retrieved from a study of blood T cells in healthy people across ages. Study overall: With template switching, about one barcoded beta molecule was captured per two T cells. General observations from the study: No one knew whether donors had CMV, which possibly confounded expanded clonotype changes.

From germline, CDR1 is KGHDR and CDR2 SFDVKD. CDR3 length equals 13 residues. Remarks on this clonotype: The antigen is unknown. The germline gene is not matched at one end of the junction; a read error may be the cause.

A sample-barcoded 5' primer and a J-beta primer mix were used in a second PCR of about 7 to 12 cycles. There were at least 2.5 million CDR3-containing paired-end reads obtained from each sample. One entry per CDR3 protein results from TCRdb running MiXCR on the 5' RACE reads. The repertoire holds 920,000 or so distinct CDR3 sequences, with under 55% as singletons. This sequence originates from a woman aged 60 to 75 in good health. V is TRBV24-1 and J is TRBJ2-5; D ambiguous. The sample was blood. Here the CDR3 DNA reads TGTGCCACCATTGATCCCGTCGAAGAGACCCAGTACTTC. Its translation: CATIDPVEETQYF.